The 10 T cell receptor beta chains below come from one sample, sequenced in a study of CD8+CD57+ T cells in acquired aplastic anemia. The use of genomic DNA as template underpinned the TCR beta VDJ and CDR3 profiling. MiXCR was run by TCRdb on the reads, yielding one entry per CDR3 protein. The sample has 90,000 to 130,000 distinct CDR3 sequences; roughly 50% are singletons. Sample: sorted CD4+, CD8+, or CD8+CD57+ T cells (not recorded which) from PBMCs. The receptors come from a human donor in good health, serving as a control.

V and J are TRBV15 and TRBJ2-3, with D uncertain. CDR1 and CDR2 (germline): LNHNV, YYDKDF (reference sequence). V lost 3 bases, J lost 2 bases, and 9 bases lay in between. There are 14 residues in the CDR3. CDR3 DNA sequence: TGTGCCACCAGCAGCGCTTACAACACAGATACGCAGTATTTT. The encoded protein is CATSSAYNTDTQYF. Full variable domain (outside the CDR3, taken from reference TRBV15 and TRBJ2-3): DAMVIQNPRYQVTQFGKPVTLSCSQTLNHNVMYWYQQKSSQAPKLLFHYYDKDFNNEADTPDNFQSRRPNTSFCFLDIRSPGLGDTAMYLCATSSAYNTDTQYFGPGTRLTVL.

V and J are TRBV12-3 or TRBV12-4 and TRBJ1-1, with no clear D. The V end lost 6 bases, the J end lost 4 bases, and 15 bases lay between the germline ends. The length of the CDR3 is 14 residues. The CDR3 nucleotides read TGTGCCAGCAGCCCCGGGCCTATGAGCACTGAAGCTTTCTTT. It translates to CASSPGPMSTEAFF.

The sample holds a few counts of this clonotype. The chain has TRBV27 and TRBJ1-1, with 7 bases matching TRBD1. CDR1 MNHEY and CDR2 SMNVEV come from the germline V gene (reference sequence). The trim removed 4 bases at V and 4 bases at J, leaving 6 bases unmatched. The CDR3 is made up of 14 amino acids. CDR3 amino acids: CASSSGGPTTEAFF. Written as DNA, the CDR3 is TGTGCCAGCAGTTCAGGGGGACCAACCACTGAAGCTTTCTTT.

This sequence joins TRBV9 and TRBJ2-5; perhaps TRBD1 as D (5 bases). V was pared by 0 bases and J by 4 bases, with 13 bases between. The CDR3 has 15 residues. The germline CDR1 and CDR2 sequences are SGDLS and YYNGEE. In nucleotides, the CDR3 is TGTGCCAGCAGCGTAGCTTCAGGGTTGCGAGAGACCCAGTACTTC. Translation gives CASSVASGLRETQYF.

Concerning this clonotype itself: This may come from a read error, since a much larger clone is one base off. The DNA of the CDR3 is TGTACCAGCGGCGTAGCAGCTGCGGGGGGATCCTACGAGCAGTACTTC. Translating gives CTSGVAAAGGSYEQYF. The chain employs TRBV9 and TRBJ2-7; 8 nucleotides match TRBD2. Germline-derived CDR1 and CDR2 are SGDLS and YYNGEE. CDR3 size: 16 residues.

This chain joins TRBV2 and TRBJ1-2; D uncertain. This CDR3 is 12 amino acids long. Trimming cost V 4 bases and J 8 bases, with 11 bases left between them. CDR1 and CDR2 (germline): SNHLY, FYNNEI. The chain's CDR3 is CASSAMQWGYTF. CDR3 nucleotides: TGTGCCAGCAGTGCCATGCAGTGGGGCTACACCTTC.

This clonotype was found once. This sequence joins TRBV15 and TRBJ2-3; unclear D gene. This CDR3 has 13 amino acids. With 0 bases removed from V and 4 bases from J, the gap between germline ends came to 5 bases. Looked up from germline, CDR1 is LNHNV and CDR2 is YYDKDF (reference sequence). The CDR3: CATSRDRADTQYF. Written as DNA, the CDR3 is TGTGCCACCAGCAGAGATAGGGCAGATACGCAGTATTTT.

In its sample, this clonotype was seen many times. At one end the junction does not follow the germline gene, possibly because of a read error. V gene TRBV29-1 combines with J gene TRBJ1-2, with D unclear. The CDR3 is 11 residues long. Looked up from germline, CDR1 is SQVTM and CDR2 is ANQGSEA. The CDR3 reads CSVEDNYGYTF. CDR3 coding DNA: TGCAGCGTGGAAGATAACTATGGCTACACCTTC.

In its sample, this clonotype was seen many times. The chain has TRBV7-3 and TRBJ2-3, with 13 bases matching TRBD2. This CDR3 spans 15 amino acids. Germline V lookup: CDR1 SGHTA, CDR2 FQGTGA. After removal of 5 bases from V and 6 bases from J, the junction contained 5 bases not matched to a gene. The CDR3 loop is CASSPGGLAGDTQYF. DNA for the CDR3: TGTGCCAGCAGCCCCGGGGGACTAGCGGGGGATACGCAGTATTTT.

This sequence joins TRBV5-4 and TRBJ2-7; no definite D call. The ends were cut back, 0 bases at V and 13 bases at J, with 11 bases in the middle. Looked up from germline, CDR1 is SGHNT and CDR2 is YYREEE (reference sequence). This CDR3 spans 11 amino acids. CDR3 amino acids: CASSLGVTGYV. CDR3 in DNA: TGTGCCAGCAGCTTGGGCGTTACTGGATACGTC.